A single sample is the source of the 12 T cell receptor beta chains below, sequenced in a study of vaccination and CD4 T cells after COVID-19. Treatment defined: roughly ten-day PBMC culture with coronavirus spike peptide pools or control peptides (ViraFEST assay). Researchers used the Oncomine TCR Beta short-read assay to sequence DNA from cultured CD4+ T cells. MiXCR, run by TCRdb on the PCR reads, gives a single entry per CDR3 protein. In the table there are some 14,000 distinct CDR3 sequences, about 67% of which are singletons. These receptors lack a known antigen. Specimen: CD4+ T cells from blood, cultured in vitro. All receptors come from a human donor who had recovered from COVID-19.

The chain is built from TRBV20-1 and TRBJ2-7; 9 bases agree with TRBD2. CDR3 length equals 16 residues. Germline V CDR1 and CDR2: DFQATT, SNEGSKA (reference sequence). V shed 6 bases and J 6 bases; nucleotides not matched to a gene: 18. CDR3 region: CSAGGTSPDLLCEQYF. CDR3 nucleotides: TGCAGTGCCGGCGGGACTAGCCCTGACCTCCTCTGCGAGCAGTACTTC.

This clonotype was counted once. V is TRBV6-2 or TRBV6-3 and J is TRBJ1-2; the match to TRBD1 covers 7 bases. V shed 6 bases, J shed 6 bases, and the junction held 19 bases outside the gene matches. The CDR3 loop spans 17 amino acids. The germline V gene encodes CDR1 MNHEY and CDR2 SVGEGT. CDR3 in amino acids: CASSYRQGHGWIHGYTF. CDR3 coding DNA: TGTGCCAGCAGCTATAGACAGGGCCATGGTTGGATCCATGGCTACACCTTC.

V is TRBV28 and J is TRBJ1-6; D gene uncertain. The CDR3 is 15 residues long. V was shortened by 2 bases and J by 6 bases, with 11 bases between the two germline ends. Germline V gives CDR1 MDHEN, CDR2 SYDVKM. Written as DNA, the CDR3 is TGTGCCAGCAGTTTAACGAGTCATTCTAATTCACCCCTCCACTTT. It is translated as CASSLTSHSNSPLHF.

The chain joins TRBV6-2 or TRBV6-3 to TRBJ2-7, with a tentative D call TRBD2 (6 bases). CDR1 and CDR2 (germline): MNHEY, SVGEGT. The CDR3 contains 16 residues. The V and J ends lost 6 bases and 2 bases respectively, with 20 bases between them. The CDR3 bases are TGTGCCAGCAGAACGGGAGAGCTATTATTAACCTACGAGCAGTACTTC. As protein: CASRTGELLLTYEQYF.

J is TRBJ2-7 and V is TRBV10-2, with 9 bases identical to TRBD2. J was trimmed by 2 bases and V by 3 bases; bases with no gene match: 14. The CDR3 is made up of 18 amino acids. CDR1 and CDR2 from the germline V gene are WSHSY and SAAADI. CDR3 coding DNA: TGCGCCAGCAGTGACGACTTGTTTAGCGGGAGTAGCGCCTACGAGCAGTACTTC. Translating gives CASSDDLFSGSSAYEQYF.

V is TRBV4-3 and J is TRBJ1-6; no clear D. Per germline, CDR1 LGHNA and CDR2 YSLEER. The V gene lost 1 base and the J gene lost 4 bases, with 11 bases spanning the gap. CDR3 length: 16 residues. In DNA, the CDR3 is TGCGCCAGCAGCCAAGGGGTGGCCTTTTATAATTCACCCCTCCACTTT. Translating gives CASSQGVAFYNSPLHF.

The CDR3 DNA follows: TGTGCCAGCAGTCCTCCGTTGGCTGTAATTCAGTACTTC. Protein: CASSPPLAVIQYF. J is TRBJ2-4 and V is TRBV2, with D unresolved. The CDR3 sequence is 13 residues long. From germline, CDR1 is SNHLY and CDR2 FYNNEI. Trimming removed 5 bases at V and 10 bases at J, with 15 bases between.

This chain links TRBV12-1 with TRBJ1-6. TRBV12-1 has pseudogene status. This CDR3 region has 17 residues. CDR3 DNA sequence: TGTGCCAGCAGCTTTGAAGAGACCAGGCGGTATAATTCACCCCTCCACTTT. Protein: CASSFEETRRYNSPLHF.

This clonotype was detected a few times. V usage is TRBV6-1 and J usage is TRBJ1-5, with TRBD1 matching 9 bases. The CDR3 runs to 16 residues. V gave up 4 bases and J gave up 4 bases; unmatched junction bases: 8. Germline CDR1 and CDR2: MNHNS and SASEGT. The CDR3 region has the DNA TGTGCCAGCAGTGTTTACGACAGGGGGGAGAATCAGCCCCAGCATTTT. Encoded protein: CASSVYDRGENQPQHF.

The genes are TRBV7-9 and TRBJ2-7; D ambiguous. Germline assignment: CDR1 SEHNR and CDR2 FQNEAQ (reference sequence). With 2 bases removed from V and 4 bases from J, the gap between germline ends came to 3 bases. This CDR3 is built from 11 residues. The CDR3 nucleotides are TGTGCCAGCAGCTTACAATACGAGCAGTACTTC. Translating gives CASSLQYEQYF. Filled out from reference TRBV7-9 and TRBJ2-7, the complete variable domain reads DTGVSQNPRHKITKRGQNVTFRCDPISEHNRLYWYRQTLGQGPEFLTYFQNEAQLEKSRLLSDRFSAERPKGSFSTLEIQRTEQGDSAMYLCASSLQYEQYFGPGTRLTVT.

The V gene is TRBV6-1, the J gene TRBJ1-2; 7 nucleotides match TRBD1. V was pared by 6 bases and J by 4 bases, with 11 bases of the junction left unmatched. The CDR3 is made up of 15 amino acids. Germline V gene sequence: CDR1 MNHNS, CDR2 SASEGT. The chain's CDR3 is CASRIPGQQIYGYTF. The CDR3 region has the DNA TGTGCCAGCAGAATACCGGGACAGCAGATCTATGGCTACACCTTC.

The chain uses TRBV7-3 and TRBJ2-1; D gene ambiguous. There are 16 residues in the CDR3. V was clipped by 1 base and J by 0 bases, with 10 bases between them. Germline assignment: CDR1 SGHTA and CDR2 FQGTGA. Written as DNA, the CDR3 is TGTGCCAGCAGCTTAAAGGTGCTCAGCTCCTACAATGAGCAGTTCTTC. Protein: CASSLKVLSSYNEQFF.